The next 20 T cell receptor beta chains were all read from a single sample in a study of cytomegalovirus exposure and HLA in healthy donors. The PCR employed 60 Vbeta primers together with 13 Jbeta primers. Produced via immunoSEQ multiplex PCR; TCRdb's table is partial and in-frame only. The sample consists of 130,000 to 150,000 clones, around 73% of them appearing once. The sample was PBMCs. All receptors come from a female donor in good health and CMV-seronegative.

The rearrangement uses TRBV4-1 and TRBJ2-7; TRBD1 might be the D (6 bases). Germline V gives CDR1 MGHRA, CDR2 YSYEKL. Trimming left V 0 bases short and J 6 bases short, with 9 bases between. The CDR3 length is 13 residues. The chain's CDR3 is CASSQEQGGEQYF. The CDR3 nucleotides are TGCGCCAGCAGCCAAGAACAGGGCGGCGAGCAGTACTTC.

The chain joins TRBV7-9 to TRBJ2-7; TRBD1 matches 9 bases. Trimming cost V 4 bases and J 2 bases; bases outside gene matches: 6. In germline, CDR1 is SEHNR, CDR2 FQNEAQ (reference sequence). This CDR3 contains 15 residues. The chain's CDR3 is CASSSEWTGAYEQYF. The CDR3 nucleotides read TGTGCCAGCAGCTCAGAGTGGACAGGGGCCTACGAGCAGTACTTC.

The J gene is TRBJ1-1, the V gene TRBV6-5; TRBD1 is a possible D gene (5 bases). CDR3 length equals 14 residues. Germline assignment: CDR1 MNHEY and CDR2 SVGAGI. Trimming took 6 bases from V and 2 from J, leaving 13 bases between them. CDR3 nucleotides: TGTGCCAGCAGCCTAAGGGGCTATAACACTGAAGCTTTCTTT. It is translated as CASSLRGYNTEAFF.

This clone has only one observation. V usage is TRBV19 and J usage is TRBJ2-2; 7 bases map to TRBD2. CDR1 is LNHDA and CDR2 is SQIVND in the germline V gene (reference sequence). The CDR3 totals 16 residues. Trimming took 5 bases from V and 0 from J; bases not matched to a gene: 6. The CDR3 region is CASSQGGGANTGELFF. In DNA, the CDR3 is TGTGCCAGTAGTCAAGGCGGGGGTGCGAACACCGGGGAGCTGTTTTTT.

The chain has TRBV7-2 and TRBJ2-3; 10 nucleotides agree with TRBD2. The CDR3 runs 18 residues. Trimming removed 1 base from V and 7 bases from J; junction bases left unmatched: 14. In germline, CDR1 is SGHTA, CDR2 FQGNSA. The CDR3 reads CASSLDASGGAWGNTQYF. The DNA for the CDR3 is TGTGCCAGCAGCTTAGATGCGAGCGGGGGGGCCTGGGGAAATACGCAGTATTTT.

The chain has TRBV9 and TRBJ2-5; 14 bases fit TRBD2. V was clipped by 3 bases and J by 5 bases; unmatched bases: 0. Germline loops: CDR1 SGDLS, CDR2 YYNGEE. The CDR3 consists of 14 residues. CDR3 sequence: CASSGTSGGETQYF. The CDR3 DNA is TGTGCCAGCAGCGGGACTAGCGGGGGGGAGACCCAGTACTTC.

This sequence joins TRBV4-1 and TRBJ1-4; 7 bases match TRBD1. Per the germline V gene, CDR1 is MGHRA and CDR2 is YSYEKL. CDR3 length equals 17 residues. V shed 5 bases, J shed 0 bases, and the junction held 9 bases outside the gene matches. The CDR3: CASSYPRQGATNEKLFF. CDR3 DNA: TGCGCCAGCAGCTATCCCCGACAGGGTGCAACTAATGAAAAACTGTTTTTT.

The V call is TRBV28, the J call TRBJ1-2; D unresolved. The CDR3 consists of 15 residues. Trimming left V 6 bases short and J 4 bases short, with 18 bases between. Looked up from germline, CDR1 is MDHEN and CDR2 is SYDVKM. CDR3 nucleotide sequence: TGTGCCAGCAGAGAAACGTCGGGGAGACTCTATGGCTACACCTTC. Protein sequence: CASRETSGRLYGYTF.

This clone was seen more than once but under ten times. V usage is TRBV14 and J usage is TRBJ1-1, with 8 bases fitting TRBD1. The germline gives CDR1 SGHDN, CDR2 FVKESK. This CDR3 is built from 19 residues. The trim removed 0 bases at V and 1 base at J, leaving 13 bases unmatched. The CDR3 bases are TGTGCCAGCAGCCAAGATATTCGGGACAGGTTCGGATGGAACACTGAAGCTTTCTTT. It yields the protein CASSQDIRDRFGWNTEAFF. Combining the CDR3 with reference TRBV14 and TRBJ1-1 gives the whole variable domain EAGVTQFPSHSVIEKGQTVTLRCDPISGHDNLYWYRRVMGKEIKFLLHFVKESKQDESGMPNNRFLAERTGGTYSTLKVQPAELEDSGVYFCASSQDIRDRFGWNTEAFFGQGTRLTVV.

CDR3 coding DNA: TGCAGCGTTGAAGGGGGAGGATGGAGTTACAATGAGCAGTTCTTC. Its translation is CSVEGGGWSYNEQFF. This sequence joins TRBV29-1 and TRBJ2-1; tentatively, D is TRBD2 (6 bases). CDR3 length equals 15 residues. Germline V gives CDR1 SQVTM, CDR2 ANQGSEA. Trimming removed 1 base at V and 4 bases at J, with 14 bases between.

The V and J genes are TRBV25-1 and TRBJ1-2; maybe TRBD1 (6 bases). Trimming cost V 5 bases and J 6 bases, with 13 bases left between them. CDR1 MGHDK and CDR2 SYGVNS come from the germline V gene. The CDR3 has 13 residues. CDR3 nucleotides: TGTGCCAGCAGTCCTACGAGGGGGAATGGCTACACCTTC. Encoded protein: CASSPTRGNGYTF.

V and J are TRBV28 and TRBJ2-1; 7 nucleotides match TRBD1. In germline, CDR1 is MDHEN, CDR2 SYDVKM. V shed 6 bases, J shed 7 bases, and the junction held 9 bases outside the gene matches. CDR3 length equals 14 residues. CDR3 nucleotide sequence: TGTGCCAGCAGCGCATTCAGGGGGTGGAATGAGCAGTTCTTC. It codes for CASSAFRGWNEQFF. The complete variable domain, with remaining parts taken from reference TRBV28 and TRBJ2-1, reads DVKVTQSSRYLVKRTGEKVFLECVQDMDHENMFWYRQDPGLGLRLIYFSYDVKMKEKGDIPEGYSVSREKKERFSLILESASTNQTSMYLCASSAFRGWNEQFFGPGTRLTVL.

The chain uses TRBV5-6 and TRBJ2-5; maybe TRBD2 (6 bases). Trimming removed 2 bases at V and 11 bases at J, with 19 bases between. The CDR3 totals 14 residues. Per germline, CDR1 SGHDT and CDR2 YYEEEE. This CDR3 reads CASSFGTFPGEQYF. The CDR3 nucleotides read TGTGCCAGCAGCTTCGGCACGTTCCCGGGAGAGCAGTACTTC.

The chain carries TRBV13 and TRBJ1-2; D is uncertain. CDR1 and CDR2 (germline): PRHDT, FYEKMQ (reference sequence). The CDR3 contains 13 residues. The V end was cut by 3 bases, the J end by 4 bases, with 9 bases between. The CDR3 loop reads CASSLSPGYGYTF. DNA for the CDR3: TGTGCCAGCAGCTTGAGTCCCGGCTATGGCTACACCTTC. Complete variable domain (other parts from reference TRBV13 and TRBJ1-2): AAGVIQSPRHLIKEKRETATLKCYPIPRHDTVYWYQQGPGQDPQFLISFYEKMQSDKGSIPDRFSAQQFSDYHSELNMSSLELGDSALYFCASSLSPGYGYTFGSGTRLTVV.

With respect to this clone: Other DNA sequences from this sample encode an identical CDR3 as well. The chain couples TRBV25-1 to TRBJ1-6, with D perhaps TRBD1 (5 bases). Germline CDR1 and CDR2: MGHDK and SYGVNS. V lost 3 bases and J lost 8, with 8 bases in between. The CDR3 is made up of 13 amino acids. Here the CDR3 reads CASSEKGYSPLHF. As DNA, the CDR3 is TGTGCCAGCAGTGAGAAGGGGTATTCACCCCTCCACTTT.

This clone was picked up a small number of times. The genes are TRBV2 and TRBJ1-1; TRBD1 is a possible D gene (6 bases). Deletions cut 5 bases from V and 8 bases from J, with 12 bases between. The CDR3 extends over 12 amino acids. Germline V CDR1 and CDR2: SNHLY, FYNNEI. The CDR3 region has the DNA TGTGCCAGCAGTACAGGGTTTGGGGAAGCTTTCTTT. It codes for CASSTGFGEAFF. The full variable domain, in which reference TRBV2 and TRBJ1-1 provide the parts outside the CDR3, is EPEVTQTPSHQVTQMGQEVILRCVPISNHLYFYWYRQILGQKVEFLVSFYNNEISEKSEIFDDQFSVERPDGSNFTLKIRSTKLEDSAMYFCASSTGFGEAFFGQGTRLTVV.

The genes are TRBV5-5 and TRBJ2-7; 7 positions agree with TRBD2. Germline CDR1 reads SGHKS; CDR2 reads YYEKEE (reference sequence). CDR3 length: 16 residues. Trimming removed 0 bases from V and 4 bases from J; junction bases left unmatched: 10. The CDR3 sequence: CASSLGPGRGKYEQYF. Here the CDR3 DNA reads TGTGCCAGCAGCTTGGGGCCTGGGAGGGGAAAGTACGAGCAGTACTTC.

This clone has just a few counts. This chain links TRBV29-1 with TRBJ1-1; TRBD1 aligns across 7 bases. The CDR3 contains 13 residues. The ends lost 4 bases at V and 4 bases at J; junction bases unmatched: 6. CDR1 and CDR2 (germline): SQVTM, ANQGSEA. The DNA of the CDR3 is TGCAGCGTTGGGAACAGGGGAGGCACTGAAGCTTTCTTT. It encodes CSVGNRGGTEAFF.

About this clone: Its ends do not fully match the called genes, so a read error is possible. This chain connects TRBV7-9 to TRBJ2-7; 9 bases agree with TRBD1. This CDR3 region has 16 residues. From germline, CDR1 is SEHNR and CDR2 FQNEAQ (reference sequence). CDR3 coding DNA: TGTTCCAGCAGCCCGCTGGACAGGGGAAGGCCCTACGAGCAGTACTTC. Translation: CSSSPLDRGRPYEQYF.

Worth noting for this clone: The junction departs from the called germline gene at one end, perhaps through a read error. This sequence joins TRBV7-9 and TRBJ2-7; D uncertain. The CDR3 is 13 residues long. Germline CDR1 SEHNR, CDR2 FQNEAQ (reference sequence). CDR3 DNA: TGTTCCAGCAGCCTTCTAGGATCCTACGAGCAGTACTTC. It codes for CSSSLLGSYEQYF.